Shown below are 19 T cell receptor beta chains from a single sample sequenced in a study of identical twins. MiXCR, run by TCRdb on the 5' RACE reads, gives a single entry per CDR3 protein. The table has roughly 1.6 million distinct CDR3 sequences, roughly 35% seen once; the top ten hold around 0.25%. Sequences were obtained from cord blood. The receptor set was obtained from a newborn girl in good health.

This clonotype showed up just a few times. The chain uses TRBV20-1 and TRBJ2-3; 12 nucleotides align to TRBD2. Germline V gene data show CDR1 as DFQATT and CDR2 as SNEGSKA (reference sequence). The CDR3 totals 15 residues. V dropped 4 bases and J dropped 1; count of bases not matched to a gene: 3. The CDR3 loop is CSAIGLAGRTDTQYF. CDR3 in DNA: TGCAGTGCTATAGGACTAGCGGGGCGCACAGATACGCAGTATTTT.

The chain couples TRBV7-2 to TRBJ2-1; possible D gene TRBD2, 7 bases. The CDR3 is 15 amino acids. V was trimmed by 3 bases and J by 2 bases, leaving 11 bases between them. Germline V CDR1 and CDR2: SGHTA, FQGNSA. CDR3 loop: CASSLRGQTYNEQFF. The CDR3 DNA follows: TGTGCCAGCAGCTTGCGGGGGCAAACCTACAATGAGCAGTTCTTC.

The V gene is TRBV27, the J gene TRBJ1-5; D remains ambiguous. There are 14 residues in the CDR3. Between the trimmed V and J ends, which lost 4 bases and 6 bases, there was a span of 13 bases. CDR1 MNHEY and CDR2 SMNVEV come from the germline V gene (reference sequence). This CDR3 is CASSSGSLSQPQHF. CDR3 sequence (DNA): TGTGCCAGCAGTTCCGGGTCCCTTAGTCAGCCCCAGCATTTT.

The chain has TRBV24-1 and TRBJ2-1, with TRBD2 matching 12 bases. J lost 5 bases, V lost 5 bases, and 9 bases had no gene match. The CDR3 is made up of 17 amino acids. Germline values: CDR1 KGHDR, CDR2 SFDVKD. The CDR3 DNA reads as TGTGCCACCAGTGTTTTTAGGGGACTAGCGGGCCACAATGAGCAGTTCTTC. This sequence encodes CATSVFRGLAGHNEQFF.

A few counts support this clonotype. The rearrangement links TRBV29-1 to TRBJ2-7; perhaps TRBD2 as D (6 bases). Germline V CDR1 and CDR2: SQVTM, ANQGSEA. V was cut by 3 bases and J by 0 bases, with 12 bases left in between. This CDR3 region has 14 residues. DNA of the CDR3: TGCAGCGTTGAGCAGGAGGGCAACTCCTACGAGCAGTACTTC. This encodes CSVEQEGNSYEQYF.

About this clonotype itself: The junction and the germline gene differ at one end; a read error may be behind it. V and J are TRBV27 and TRBJ2-7, with D uncertain. Germline CDR1 is MNHEY and CDR2 is SMNVEV (reference sequence). This CDR3 comprises 13 residues. CDR3 sequence (DNA): TGTGCCGGCAGTTTTTCTGGGGCCTACGAGCAGTACTTC. Amino acids: CAGSFSGAYEQYF.

This clonotype came up many times. The gene calls are TRBV11-2 and TRBJ2-7; D call uncertain. Trimming left V 7 bases short and J 2 bases short, with 9 bases between. In germline, CDR1 is SGHAT, CDR2 FQNNGV. The CDR3 loop spans 12 amino acids. CDR3 sequence (DNA): TGTGCCAGCACCGATGGGACCTACGAGCAGTACTTC. It is translated as CASTDGTYEQYF.

Only a few counts were recorded for this clonotype. This chain links TRBV5-5 with TRBJ2-1; 7 nucleotides align to TRBD1. Germline V CDR1 and CDR2: SGHKS, YYEKEE (reference sequence). The CDR3 totals 18 residues. Trimming removed 3 bases from V and 1 base from J; junction bases left unmatched: 13. CDR3 region: CASSYGVVQGTSYNEQFF. In DNA form, the CDR3 reads TGTGCCAGCAGCTATGGGGTCGTACAGGGGACGTCCTACAATGAGCAGTTCTTC.

This clonotype has a handful of counts. V usage is TRBV5-6 and J usage is TRBJ2-5; D unresolved. CDR3 length equals 14 residues. The germline CDR1 and CDR2 sequences are SGHDT and YYEEEE. V was pared by 4 bases and J by 2 bases, with 12 bases between. The CDR3 spells CASSTTAGQETQYF. For the CDR3, the DNA is TGTGCCAGCAGCACGACGGCCGGACAAGAGACCCAGTACTTC.

This clonotype turned up a few times. The gene calls are TRBV5-1 and TRBJ2-2, with TRBD2 identical over 11 bases. Germline loops: CDR1 SGHRS, CDR2 YFSETQ. The CDR3 has 16 residues. J was trimmed by 5 bases and V by 5 bases; bases with no gene match: 8. The CDR3 bases are TGCGCCAGCAGAACGACTAGCGGGGTGAGAACCGGGGAGCTGTTTTTT. It is translated as CASRTTSGVRTGELFF.

In this sample, this clonotype turned up a few times. The chain combines TRBV28 with TRBJ1-5, with a possible D match to TRBD1 (5 bases). Germline lookup yields CDR1 MDHEN and CDR2 SYDVKM. The CDR3 spans 14 residues. V shed 8 bases and J shed 7 bases, with 18 bases lying between them. CDR3 coding DNA: TGTGCCAGCCATAGATCAGGGCGAGGGCAGCCCCAGCATTTT. Amino acid sequence: CASHRSGRGQPQHF.

J is TRBJ2-3 and V is TRBV7-8; D remains unclear. CDR1 and CDR2 from the germline V gene are SGHVS and FQNEAQ. V gave up 7 bases and J gave up 2 bases, with 10 bases separating them. This CDR3 comprises 13 residues. CDR3 nucleotides: TGTGCCAGCACCACCAGCCTCACAGATACGCAGTATTTT. It translates to CASTTSLTDTQYF.

Only a few counts were recorded for this clonotype. The gene calls are TRBV9 and TRBJ2-1, with D perhaps being TRBD1 or TRBD2 (5 bases each). The V end was cut by 5 bases, the J end by 7 bases, with 13 bases between. The germline V gene encodes CDR1 SGDLS and CDR2 YYNGEE. This CDR3 spans 13 amino acids. CDR3 sequence (DNA): TGTGCCAGCAGGTCAGGGAGTGGTAATGAGCAGTTCTTC. It is translated as CASRSGSGNEQFF.

This clonotype was counted a few times. The rearrangement uses TRBV20-1 and TRBJ1-2; D might be TRBD1 (6 bases). This CDR3 is 13 amino acids long. V lost 4 bases to trimming and J lost 3 bases, with 12 bases between them. Germline loops: CDR1 DFQATT, CDR2 SNEGSKA (reference sequence). As DNA, the CDR3 is TGCAGTGCTACTCAGGGGCTAGACTATGGCTACACCTTC. It yields the protein CSATQGLDYGYTF.

For this clonotype: With a much larger clone just one base away, this may be a read error. The rearrangement uses TRBV3-1 and TRBJ1-1, with 9 bases lining up with TRBD1. Germline V gene sequence: CDR1 LGHDT, CDR2 YNNKEL (reference sequence). CDR3 length: 14 amino acids. The trim removed 1 base at V and 4 bases at J, leaving 1 base unmatched. CDR3 sequence: CASSQGTGVTEAFF. CDR3 DNA sequence: TGTGCCAGCAGCCAAGGGACAGGGGTCACTGAAGCTTTCTTT.

The gene calls are TRBV6-6 and TRBJ2-7; weak D call: TRBD2 (7 bases). CDR1 and CDR2 from the germline V gene are MNHNY and SVGAGI (reference sequence). With 7 bases removed from V and 7 bases from J, the gap between germline ends came to 23 bases. This CDR3 comprises 15 residues. The CDR3 bases are TGTGCCAGCATCCCTTCTGGCGGGGGCCACAATGAGCAGTACTTC. Translation: CASIPSGGGHNEQYF.

The gene calls are TRBV6-2 or TRBV6-3 and TRBJ2-1, with D maybe TRBD1 (6 bases). Germline CDR1 is MNHEY and CDR2 is SVGEGT. V was clipped by 4 bases and J by 6 bases, with 13 bases between them. CDR3 length equals 14 residues. The CDR3 coding sequence is TGTGCCAGCAGTTTCCCTGACAGGAGCAATGAGCAGTTCTTC. Its translation: CASSFPDRSNEQFF.

In this sample, this clonotype turned up a few times. The V call is TRBV28, the J call TRBJ2-1; D might be TRBD1 (5 bases). The CDR3 is made up of 14 amino acids. Trimming removed 3 bases from V and 7 bases from J, with 13 bases in between. Germline loops: CDR1 MDHEN, CDR2 SYDVKM. CDR3 residues: CASSFRSRVNEQFF. CDR3 DNA sequence: TGTGCCAGCAGTTTCCGCAGCAGGGTTAATGAGCAGTTCTTC. The complete variable domain, with remaining parts taken from reference TRBV28 and TRBJ2-1, reads DVKVTQSSRYLVKRTGEKVFLECVQDMDHENMFWYRQDPGLGLRLIYFSYDVKMKEKGDIPEGYSVSREKKERFSLILESASTNQTSMYLCASSFRSRVNEQFFGPGTRLTVL.

The chain has TRBV20-1 and TRBJ2-5, with D hard to call. The CDR3 is made up of 13 amino acids. Germline CDR1 and CDR2: DFQATT and SNEGSKA (reference sequence). V lost 6 bases to trimming and J lost 11 bases, with 22 bases between them. This chain's CDR3 is CSAKPMPPNEQYF. The CDR3 DNA reads TGCAGTGCGAAACCAATGCCACCCAATGAGCAGTACTTC.